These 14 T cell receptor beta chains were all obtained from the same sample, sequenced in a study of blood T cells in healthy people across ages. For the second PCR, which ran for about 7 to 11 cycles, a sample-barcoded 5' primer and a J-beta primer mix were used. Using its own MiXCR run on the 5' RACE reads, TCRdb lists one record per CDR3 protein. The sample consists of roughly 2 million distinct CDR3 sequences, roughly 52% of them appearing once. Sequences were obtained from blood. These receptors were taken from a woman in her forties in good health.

The CDR3 sequence: CASSPKPGQGRTTNEKLFF. In DNA form, the CDR3 reads TGTGCCAGCAGCCCCAAACCCGGACAGGGGAGGACAACTAATGAAAAACTGTTTTTT. The rearrangement joins TRBV7-9 to TRBJ1-4; 9 nucleotides line up with TRBD1. CDR1 and CDR2 from the germline V gene are SEHNR and FQNEAQ (reference sequence). V was pared by 5 bases and J by 0 bases, with 13 bases of the junction left unmatched. The length of the CDR3 is 19 residues. The whole variable domain, remainder taken from reference TRBV7-9 and TRBJ1-4, is DTGVSQNPRHKITKRGQNVTFRCDPISEHNRLYWYRQTLGQGPEFLTYFQNEAQLEKSRLLSDRFSAERPKGSFSTLEIQRTEQGDSAMYLCASSPKPGQGRTTNEKLFFGSGTQLSVL.

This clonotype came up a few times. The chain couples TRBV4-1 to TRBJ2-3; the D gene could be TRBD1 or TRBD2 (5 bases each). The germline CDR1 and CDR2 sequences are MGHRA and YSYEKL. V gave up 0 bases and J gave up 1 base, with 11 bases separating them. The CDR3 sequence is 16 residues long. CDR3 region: CASSQEASRGTDTQYF. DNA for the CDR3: TGCGCCAGCAGCCAAGAAGCTAGCAGGGGCACAGATACGCAGTATTTT.

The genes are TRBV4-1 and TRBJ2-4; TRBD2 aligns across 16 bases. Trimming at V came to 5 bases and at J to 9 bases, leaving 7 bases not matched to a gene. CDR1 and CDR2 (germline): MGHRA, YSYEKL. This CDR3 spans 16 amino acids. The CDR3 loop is CASSEGTSGGGSIQYF. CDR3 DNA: TGCGCCAGCAGCGAAGGGACTAGCGGGGGGGGCTCCATTCAGTACTTC.

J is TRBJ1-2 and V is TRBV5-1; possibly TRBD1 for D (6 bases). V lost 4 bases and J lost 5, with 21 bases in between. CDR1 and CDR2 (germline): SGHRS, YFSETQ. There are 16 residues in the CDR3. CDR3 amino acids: CASSPDPDGTFYGYTF. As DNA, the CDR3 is TGCGCCAGCAGCCCCGACCCAGACGGGACATTTTATGGCTACACCTTC.

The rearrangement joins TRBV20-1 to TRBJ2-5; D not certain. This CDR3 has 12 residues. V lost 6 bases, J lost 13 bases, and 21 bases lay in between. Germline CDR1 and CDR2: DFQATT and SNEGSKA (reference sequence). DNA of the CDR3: TGCAGTGCCAGAAGAGGTCCAACGGATGGGTACTTC. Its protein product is CSARRGPTDGYF.

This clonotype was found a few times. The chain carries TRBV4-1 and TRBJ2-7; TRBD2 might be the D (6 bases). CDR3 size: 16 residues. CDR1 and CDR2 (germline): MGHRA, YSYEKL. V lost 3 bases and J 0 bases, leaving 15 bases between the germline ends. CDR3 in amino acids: CASSHPGLTHSYEQYF. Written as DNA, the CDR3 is TGCGCCAGCAGCCACCCCGGACTAACCCACTCCTACGAGCAGTACTTC.

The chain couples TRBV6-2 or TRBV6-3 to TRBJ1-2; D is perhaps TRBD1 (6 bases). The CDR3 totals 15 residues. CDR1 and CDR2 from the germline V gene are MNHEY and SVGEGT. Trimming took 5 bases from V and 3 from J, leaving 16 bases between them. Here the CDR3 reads CASSPHRDPYYGYTF. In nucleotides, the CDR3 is TGTGCCAGCAGTCCGCACAGGGATCCCTACTATGGCTACACCTTC.

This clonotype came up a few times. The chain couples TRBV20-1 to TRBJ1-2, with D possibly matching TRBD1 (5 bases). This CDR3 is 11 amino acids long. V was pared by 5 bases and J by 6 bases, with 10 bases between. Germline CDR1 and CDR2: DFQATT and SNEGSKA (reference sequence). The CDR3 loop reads CSAQSGDGYTF. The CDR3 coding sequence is TGCAGTGCTCAATCGGGGGATGGCTACACCTTC.

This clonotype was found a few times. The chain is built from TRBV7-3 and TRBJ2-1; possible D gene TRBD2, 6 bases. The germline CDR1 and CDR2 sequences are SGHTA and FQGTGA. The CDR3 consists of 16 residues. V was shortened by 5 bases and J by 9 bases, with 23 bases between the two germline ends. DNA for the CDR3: TGTGCCAGCAGCGGGGCCGGGACCATTTTGGGGGGTGAGCAGTTCTTC. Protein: CASSGAGTILGGEQFF.

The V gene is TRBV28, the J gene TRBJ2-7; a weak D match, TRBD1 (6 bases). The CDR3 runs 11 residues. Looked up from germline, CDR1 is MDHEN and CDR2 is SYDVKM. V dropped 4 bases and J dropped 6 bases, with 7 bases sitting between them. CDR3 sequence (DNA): TGTGCCAGCAGTTACAGGGTCGAGCAGTACTTC. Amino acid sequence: CASSYRVEQYF.

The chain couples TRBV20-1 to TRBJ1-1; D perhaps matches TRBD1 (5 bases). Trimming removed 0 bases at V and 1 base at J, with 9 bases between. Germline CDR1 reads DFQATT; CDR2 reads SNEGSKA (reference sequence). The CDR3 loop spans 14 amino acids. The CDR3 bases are TGCAGTGCTAGAGACAGGGCGAAGAACACTGAAGCTTTCTTT. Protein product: CSARDRAKNTEAFF.

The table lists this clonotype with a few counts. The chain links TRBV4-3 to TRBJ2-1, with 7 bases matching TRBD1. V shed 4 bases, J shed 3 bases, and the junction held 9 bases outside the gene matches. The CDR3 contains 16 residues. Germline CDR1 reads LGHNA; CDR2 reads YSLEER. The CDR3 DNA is TGCGCCAGCAGCCGAAACCGGGACAGTCTCTACAATGAGCAGTTCTTC. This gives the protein CASSRNRDSLYNEQFF.

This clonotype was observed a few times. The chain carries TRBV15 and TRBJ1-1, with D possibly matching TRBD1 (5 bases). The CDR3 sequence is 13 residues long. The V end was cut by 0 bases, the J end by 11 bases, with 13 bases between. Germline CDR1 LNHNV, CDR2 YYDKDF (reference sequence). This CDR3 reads CATSRDRGDEAFF. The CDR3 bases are TGTGCCACCAGCAGAGATCGAGGGGACGAGGCTTTCTTT.

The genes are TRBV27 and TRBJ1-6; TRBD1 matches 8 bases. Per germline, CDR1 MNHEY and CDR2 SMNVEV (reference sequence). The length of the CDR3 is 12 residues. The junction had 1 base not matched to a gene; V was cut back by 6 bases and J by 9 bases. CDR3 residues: CASRDRVSPLHF. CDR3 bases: TGTGCCAGCAGGGACAGGGTTTCACCCCTCCACTTT.